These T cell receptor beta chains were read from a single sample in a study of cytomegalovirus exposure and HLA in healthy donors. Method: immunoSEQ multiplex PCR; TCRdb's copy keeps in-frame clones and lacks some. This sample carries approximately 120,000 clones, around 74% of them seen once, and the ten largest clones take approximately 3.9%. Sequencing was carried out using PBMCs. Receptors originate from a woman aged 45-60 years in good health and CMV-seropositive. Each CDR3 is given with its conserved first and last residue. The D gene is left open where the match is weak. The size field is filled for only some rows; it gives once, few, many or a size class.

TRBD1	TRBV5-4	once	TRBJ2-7	TGTGCCAGCAGCTTCGACAGGGCCGAGCAGTACTTC	CASSFDRAEQYF
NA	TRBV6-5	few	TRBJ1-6	TGTGCCAGCAGCCGGACAGATAATTCACCCCTCCACTTT	CASSRTDNSPLHF
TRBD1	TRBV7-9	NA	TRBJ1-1	TGTGCCAGCAGCTACGGGACAGTGAACACTGAAGCTTTCTTT	CASSYGTVNTEAFF
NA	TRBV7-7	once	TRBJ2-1	TGTGCCAGCAGCTTAGGGCGGGGAGCCTACAATGAGCAGTTCTTC	CASSLGRGAYNEQFF
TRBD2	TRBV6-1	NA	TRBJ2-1	TGTGCCACACGGGGGGGCGCGTACAATGAGCAGTTCTTC	CATRGGAYNEQFF
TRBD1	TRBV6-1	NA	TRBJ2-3	TGTGCCAGCAGCGGGACAGGACTATATACGCAGTATTTT	CASSGTGLYTQYF
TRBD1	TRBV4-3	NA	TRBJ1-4	TGCGCCAGCAGCAAGGGACAGGGGGCGCGAGAAAAACTGTTTTTT	CASSKGQGAREKLFF
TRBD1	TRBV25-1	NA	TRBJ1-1	TGTGCCAGCAGTGAATTTTCTCAGGACAGGGGGCTCACTGAAGCTTTCTTT	CASSEFSQDRGLTEAFF
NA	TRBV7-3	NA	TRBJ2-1	TGTGCCAGCAGCTTGGGCAGGGTTTACAATGAGCAGTTCTTC	CASSLGRVYNEQFF
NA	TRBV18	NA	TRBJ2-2	TGTGCCAGCTCACTAGAGACGGGGGCCGGGGAGCTGTTTTTT	CASSLETGAGELFF
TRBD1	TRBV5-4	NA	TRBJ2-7	TGTGCCAGCAGCTTGTCGAGTTGGGGACAGCATACCTACGAGCAGTACTTC	CASSLSSWGQHTYEQYF
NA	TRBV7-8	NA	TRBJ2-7	TGTGCCAGCAGCTATTGGGGCCTCGACTACGAGCAGTACTTC	CASSYWGLDYEQYF
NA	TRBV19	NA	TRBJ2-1	TGTGCCAGTAGTATAGGGGGGGGCCGAAAGGAGCAGTTCTTC	CASSIGGGRKEQFF
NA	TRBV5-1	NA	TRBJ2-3	TGCGCCAGCAGCTTCCGCGAGGGTTCCTACACAGATACGCAGTATTTT	CASSFREGSYTDTQYF
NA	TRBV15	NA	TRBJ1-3	TGTGCCACCAGCAGAGATAGGGGTGCTGGAAACACCATATATTTT	CATSRDRGAGNTIYF
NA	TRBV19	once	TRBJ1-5	TGTGCCAGTAGTATACGACAGGTCAATCAGCCCCAGCATTTT	CASSIRQVNQPQHF
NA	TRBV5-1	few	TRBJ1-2	TGCGCCAGCAGCTTGGGATCGGAGTATGGCTACACCTTC	CASSLGSEYGYTF
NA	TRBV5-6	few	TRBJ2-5	TGTGCCAGCAGCCGGCTTCTAGTGTCAGAGACCCAGTACTTC	CASSRLLVSETQYF
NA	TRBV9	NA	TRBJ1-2	TGTGCCAGCACCCCGAGGAGGGTCAACTATGGCTACACCTTC	CASTPRRVNYGYTF
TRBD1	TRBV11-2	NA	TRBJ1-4	TGTGCCAGCAGCTTGGGACAGGGGGCTGAGGAAAAACTGTTTTTT	CASSLGQGAEEKLFF
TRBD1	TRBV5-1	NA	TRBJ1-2	TGCGCCAGCAGTACAGGGGGCCTCAACTATGGCTACACCTTC	CASSTGGLNYGYTF
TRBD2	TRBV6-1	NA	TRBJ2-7	TGTGCCAGCCTAGCCGGGACTAGCGGCTCCTACAAGCAGTACTTC	CASLAGTSGSYKQYF
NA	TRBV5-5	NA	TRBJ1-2	TGTGCCAGCAGCTTGCGGCAGGACGGGAATTCTGGCTACACCTTC	CASSLRQDGNSGYTF
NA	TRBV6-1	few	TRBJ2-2	TGTGCCAGCAGTAGACAGGCTAACACCGGGGAGCTGTTTTTT	CASSRQANTGELFF
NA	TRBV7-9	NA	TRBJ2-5	TGTGCCAGCAGCTTACCTAGCTTGGAGACCCAGTACTTC	CASSLPSLETQYF
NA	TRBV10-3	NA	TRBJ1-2	TGTGCCACCATCCATTCGGGTGTCTATGGCTACACCTTC	CATIHSGVYGYTF
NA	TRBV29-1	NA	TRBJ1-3	TGCAGCGTTGGGGGGGGCTTTTCTGGAAACACCATATATTTT	CSVGGGFSGNTIYF
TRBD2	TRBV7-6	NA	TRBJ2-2	TGTGCCAGCAGCTCGGAAGCGGGGACGAACACCGGGGAGCTGTTTTTT	CASSSEAGTNTGELFF
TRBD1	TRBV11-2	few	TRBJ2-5	TGTGCCAGCAGCCGGGACAGGGGGGAAGAGACCCAGTACTTC	CASSRDRGEETQYF
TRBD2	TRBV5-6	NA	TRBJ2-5	TGTGCCAGCAGCTTCAGCGGGGGGGCAGAGACCCAGTACTTC	CASSFSGGAETQYF
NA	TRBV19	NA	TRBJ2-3	TGTGCCAGTAGTCCCCGGGGAGATACGCAGTATTTT	CASSPRGDTQYF
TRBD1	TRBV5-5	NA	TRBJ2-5	TGTGCCAGCAGCCTGGGGACAGTTCCCCAAGAGACCCAGTACTTC	CASSLGTVPQETQYF
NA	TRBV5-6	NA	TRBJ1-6	TGTGCCAGCAGCTTGGCCTATTCACCCCTCCACTTT	CASSLAYSPLHF
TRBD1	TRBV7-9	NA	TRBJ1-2	TGTGCCAGCAGCTTAGAGACAGGGAACAACTATGGCTACACCTTC	CASSLETGNNYGYTF
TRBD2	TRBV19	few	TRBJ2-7	TGTGCCAGTAGTATCGGTCTAGCGGGCCTCTCCTACGAGCAGTACTTC	CASSIGLAGLSYEQYF
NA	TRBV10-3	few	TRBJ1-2	TGTGCCATCAGTGAGCCGGACGGGACTAACTATGGCTACACCTTC	CAISEPDGTNYGYTF
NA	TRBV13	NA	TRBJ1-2	TGTGCCAGCAGCTTAATCGCAGGGGCTGGGTATGGCTACACCTTC	CASSLIAGAGYGYTF